A selection of T cell receptor beta chains follows, all from one sample in a study of cytomegalovirus exposure and HLA in healthy donors. The method was immunoSEQ multiplex PCR; TCRdb's version includes in-frame clones alone and lacks a portion of them. The data contain about 130,000 clones, 80% to 85% of them singletons. Sequencing input: PBMCs. These receptors came from a man aged 18 to 35 in good health and CMV-seronegative. Both conserved end residues are part of each CDR3. The order of the fields is D gene, V gene, J gene, clone size, CDR3 DNA, CDR3 protein. The D gene is left open where the match is weak. Clone size, where shown, is once, few, many, or a class for clones that have expanded.

-,TRBV9,TRBJ2-7,-,TGTGCCAGCAGCGCCTCGGTAGCGGCCTACGAGCAGTACTTC,CASSASVAAYEQYF
TRBD2,TRBV13,TRBJ2-3,-,TGTGCCAGCAGCCCGAGCGGGGGGGCGGCAGATACGCAGTATTTT,CASSPSGGAADTQYF
TRBD1,TRBV28,TRBJ1-6,-,TGTGCCAGCAGTTTGCCGGGACAGGGGGCAAATAATTCACCCCTCCACTTT,CASSLPGQGANNSPLHF
-,TRBV6-5,TRBJ1-5,few,TGTGCCAGCAGTACTTATCAGGGTAGCAATCAGCCCCAGCATTTT,CASSTYQGSNQPQHF
-,TRBV4-1,TRBJ1-5,once,TGCGCCAGCAGCCAAGATTGGGACACTATCAAGTCCCAGCATTTT,CASSQDWDTIKSQHF
TRBD2,TRBV6-5,TRBJ2-1,few,TGTGCCAGCAGCCCACCGGGACTAGCAAGGAATGAGCAGTTCTTC,CASSPPGLARNEQFF
-,TRBV6-5,TRBJ2-3,-,TGTGCCACCCTCTCGGATACGCAGTATTTT,CATLSDTQYF
-,TRBV7-9,TRBJ2-7,-,TGTGCCAGCAGCCCCACCTCCCGACAGGCTGACGAGCAGTACTTC,CASSPTSRQADEQYF
-,TRBV6-5,TRBJ1-3,-,TGTGCCACTCGAAGGGGAAGCTACTCTGGAAACACCATATATTTT,CATRRGSYSGNTIYF
-,TRBV5-4,TRBJ1-6,-,TGTGCCAGCAGCTTATCCGGAGGGGCATGGTCACCCCTCCACTTT,CASSLSGGAWSPLHF
-,TRBV5-1,TRBJ2-5,-,TGCGCCAGCAGCTTCTCGGGGTACGGGGAGACCCAGTACTTC,CASSFSGYGETQYF
-,TRBV5-1,TRBJ2-7,-,TGCGCCAGCAGCTTGGCCGGGGGTTCCTACGAGCAGTACTTC,CASSLAGGSYEQYF
-,TRBV27,TRBJ2-1,-,TGTGCCAGCAGCGGACTCTCTTTGGGGAATGAGCAGTTCTTC,CASSGLSLGNEQFF
-,TRBV30,TRBJ1-1,few,TGTGCCTGGGAGGACAGAACTGAAGCTTTCTTT,CAWEDRTEAFF
-,TRBV7-3,TRBJ1-2,-,TGTGCCAGCAGCCCCGGAGGGGGGGAGGCGGGCTACACCTTC,CASSPGGGEAGYTF
-,TRBV30,TRBJ1-4,-,TGTGCCTGGAGTTTATTGGGGCGTAATGAAAAACTGTTTTTT,CAWSLLGRNEKLFF
-,TRBV10-2,TRBJ1-5,-,TGCGCCAGCAGTGCGGGTCCTAAATATAGCAATCAGCCCCAGCATTTT,CASSAGPKYSNQPQHF
TRBD1,TRBV6-5,TRBJ1-5,-,TGTGCCAGCAGTTACTTAGGGACAGGCCTTAATCAGCCCCAGCATTTT,CASSYLGTGLNQPQHF
-,TRBV20-1,TRBJ2-1,-,TGCAGTGCTGAGAGACAAGGCAAGCAGTTCTTC,CSAERQGKQFF
TRBD1,TRBV30,TRBJ2-7,few,TGTGCCTGGCGTACACGGACAGGGGACTACGAGCAGTACTTC,CAWRTRTGDYEQYF
TRBD1,TRBV6-5,TRBJ2-7,-,TGTGCCAGCAGAAACAGGGGGCTAGGTGAGCAGTACTTC,CASRNRGLGEQYF
-,TRBV6-1,TRBJ1-6,-,TGTGCCAGCAGTGGCCACATAAGCTCCTATAATTCACCCCTCCACTTT,CASSGHISSYNSPLHF